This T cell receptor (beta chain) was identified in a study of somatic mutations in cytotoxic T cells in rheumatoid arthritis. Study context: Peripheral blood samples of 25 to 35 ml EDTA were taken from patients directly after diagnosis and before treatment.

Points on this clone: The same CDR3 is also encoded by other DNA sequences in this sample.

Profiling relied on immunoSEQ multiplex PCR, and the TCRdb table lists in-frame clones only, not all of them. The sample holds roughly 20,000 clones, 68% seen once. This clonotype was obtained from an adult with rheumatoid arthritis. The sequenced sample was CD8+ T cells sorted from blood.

The CDR3 DNA sequence: TGTGCCACCAGCAGAGATCGGGCAGGAGCAACTAATGAAAAACTGTTTTTT. This gives the protein CATSRDRAGATNEKLFF. The rearrangement joins TRBV15 to TRBJ1-4; D remains unclear. Trimming took off 0 bases at V and 0 bases at J, with 11 bases between the two ends. The length of the CDR3 is 17 residues. CDR1 LNHNV and CDR2 YYDKDF come from the germline V gene (reference sequence).